The clone carrying this TCR beta chain was seen a handful of times. Germline CDR1 is SQVTM and CDR2 is ANQGSEA. The length of the CDR3 is 12 residues. The ends were cut back, 4 bases at V and 3 bases at J, with 10 bases in the middle. The record originates from a study of CD8 T cells in ankylosing spondylitis. TCRdb called the 5' RACE reads again in MiXCR, with one record for every CDR3 protein. Of approximately 290,000 distinct CDR3 sequences listed, around 21% are singletons. Sequencing was carried out using blood, either unsorted or a sorted T cell fraction (not recorded which). This sequence was found in a female donor with ankylosing spondylitis or in good health (not recorded which). This chain uses TRBV29-1 with TRBJ2-7, with D uncertain. The CDR3 nucleotides read TGCAGCGTTGGACTGCCGGGCTACGAGCAGTACTTC. It codes for CSVGLPGYEQYF.